Below, one T cell receptor (beta chain) is given with its context. Its recognized antigen is unknown. Base qualities are not provided; no much larger clone lies one nucleotide away. Participants in the prospective study were enrolled through a virtual design, were aged roughly 18 to 100 years, and lived in under 25 United States geographic areas. Cohort assignment in the prospective study relied on participant-reported clinical history from a screening survey and a study questionnaire. Recovered participants in ImmuneRACE Cohort 3 were defined as having two consecutive negative NP/OP PCR tests, clearance from a healthcare professional, or resolution of symptoms. In the prospective study, whole blood, serum and a nasopharyngeal or oropharyngeal swab were collected from each participant by mobile phlebotomists. Participants in the prospective study had the option to provide additional blood draws and questionnaires over a 2-month period. Before DNA extraction, prospective study blood samples were shipped either frozen or at room temperature.

TCRbeta CDR3 regions were amplified from genomic DNA by means of the immunoSEQ Assay, a bias-controlled multiplex PCR. Processing in the source paper ran as follows. Nucleated cell counts per sample were estimated from amplification of reference gene primers within the assay. To quantify the absolute abundance of each unique TCRbeta CDR3 rearrangement, sequence reads were collapsed and filtered. Productive Simpson clonality was computed per sample as the square root of Simpson's diversity index over productive rearrangements. Held by TCRdb, this immuneACCESS table contains in-frame sequences only and omits some clones. Under half of the omission traces to an unresolved V gene where checked; the cause of the rest is unknown. Clonal size and the V and J genes are those of that table, whereas D and trimming came from the DNA. The sample table holds approximately 350,000 clones, of which more than 85% were seen once. Jointly, the top ten make up 2.5% to 3% of the sample.

This sample is drawn from a study of blood T cell repertoires in COVID-19 (dated by TCRdb to 2020 to 2022). The study in broad terms: Collaborator samples came from the United States, Italy and Spain and covered acute and convalescent phases of COVID-19. The prospective study material was composed of cDNA or gDNA derived from T cells, B-cell-depleted T cells, or PBMCs. Subjects who had been exposed to COVID-19, were actively infected with it, or had recovered from it provided the deeply sampled blood TCRbeta repertoires that made up the dataset. The repertoires were made available in a free public database intended to serve as a resource for research on the immune response to SARS-CoV-2. The samples were drawn from the first 160 participants of the ongoing ImmuneRACE study and from some 1,300 subjects provided by 6 global collaborators. Sample metadata almost always included a de-identified subject ID, COVID-19 status, age in years and sex. Where HLA class I and class II types were available, the types were taken from metadata supplied by the sample provider, not from assay-based typing. Study-wide conclusions, independent of this receptor: Clinical and demographic metadata were provided uncurated, with the amount varying by source and participant.

The receptor was isolated from a woman in her twenties or thirties who had recovered from COVID-19. The sample was PBMCs or T cells enriched from blood (not recorded which).

The base sequence is TGTGCCAGCAGCTTGATGTTCCAGGCCGACTACGAGCAGTACTTC. It encodes CASSLMFQADYEQYF. Here the chain combines TRBV5-6 and TRBJ2-7; confidence is insufficient to name the D gene. From its cysteine to its phenylalanine, the CDR3 spans 15 amino acids. Kept here is only the CDR3 DNA, which spans 45 bases and is read in frame from base 1. The germline V gene sets CDR1 to SGHDT and CDR2 to YYEEEE. V is cut by 1 base and J by 3 bases, and the space between the germline ends is 14 bases.